Below, 12 T cell receptor beta chains from the same sample are listed, as sequenced in a study of vaccination and CD4 T cells after COVID-19. The Oncomine TCR Beta short-read assay generated sequence data from the DNA of cultured CD4+ T cells. TCRdb processed the PCR reads anew with MiXCR; each CDR3 protein has one entry. There are 25,000 to 30,000 distinct CDR3 sequences in the sample; around two fifths occur only once, and roughly 5.6% lies in the top ten. Their antigens are not known. Stated time point: late sampling 161 to 241 days after vaccination in a few convalescent patients. The treatment denotes: roughly ten-day PBMC culture with coronavirus spike peptide pools or control peptides (ViraFEST assay). The sample in question was CD4+ T cells from blood, cultured in vitro, obtained about 7 months after SARS-CoV-2 vaccination. The receptors here all came from a human donor who had recovered from COVID-19.

The V call is TRBV7-9, the J call TRBJ2-5; no firm D call. Per germline, CDR1 SEHNR and CDR2 FQNEAQ (reference sequence). With 1 base removed from V and 3 bases from J, the gap between germline ends came to 6 bases. The CDR3 is 13 residues long. The CDR3 DNA sequence: TGTGCCAGCAGCTTAGACAGTAAAGAGACCCAGTACTTC. Translation gives CASSLDSKETQYF.

The J gene is TRBJ2-1, the V gene TRBV7-9, with no clear D. With 2 bases removed from V and 7 bases from J, the gap between germline ends came to 15 bases. Germline CDR1 and CDR2: SEHNR and FQNEAQ (reference sequence). This CDR3 spans 15 amino acids. For the CDR3, the DNA is TGTGCCAGCAGCTTATTAGGTGACGGGCTTAATGAGCAGTTCTTC. Its protein product is CASSLLGDGLNEQFF.

The chain carries TRBV6-1 and TRBJ2-5, with D tentatively TRBD2 (6 bases). V lost 0 bases and J lost 5, with 16 bases in between. Germline V CDR1 and CDR2: MNHNS, SASEGT. The CDR3 consists of 16 residues. In DNA, the CDR3 is TGTGCCAGCAGTGAAGCGCTGGGGTTAGCGGCGGAGACCCAGTACTTC. It specifies CASSEALGLAAETQYF.

In this sample, this clonotype turned up a few times. This chain uses TRBV20-1 with TRBJ1-1, with 9 bases lining up with TRBD1. Germline CDR1 reads DFQATT; CDR2 reads SNEGSKA (reference sequence). Germline trimming cut 7 bases from V and 6 bases from J; bases unmatched to any gene: 9. The CDR3 length is 13 residues. The CDR3 coding sequence is TGCAGTGAAGCCGGGACAGGGACTGCTGAAGCTTTCTTT. It yields the protein CSEAGTGTAEAFF.

This clonotype appeared a few times. This chain joins TRBV7-2 and TRBJ2-7; 12 bases fit TRBD1. Germline-derived CDR1 and CDR2 are SGHTA and FQGNSA. The CDR3 runs to 15 residues. V was pared by 5 bases and J by 4 bases, with 6 bases of the junction left unmatched. The DNA of the CDR3 is TGTGCCAGCAGCCTGGGGACAGGGGGCTTGTACGAGCAGTACTTC. Translation: CASSLGTGGLYEQYF.

This clonotype was picked up a small number of times. The CDR3 DNA reads as TGTGCCAGCAGCTTAGGACAGGCAAAGTACAACTATGGCTACACCTTC. This codes for CASSLGQAKYNYGYTF. The rearrangement joins TRBV7-9 to TRBJ1-2; perhaps TRBD1 as D (6 bases). V was cut by 1 base and J by 2 bases, with 14 bases left in between. Per germline, CDR1 SEHNR and CDR2 FQNEAQ (reference sequence). The CDR3 loop spans 16 amino acids.

The V gene is TRBV7-2, the J gene TRBJ1-3; 7 bases align to TRBD1. CDR3 length: 16 residues. The germline V gene has CDR1 SGHTA and CDR2 FQGNSA. V was pared by 5 bases and J by 4 bases, with 11 bases of the junction left unmatched. The CDR3 loop is CASSLGQSLAGNTIYF. As DNA, the CDR3 is TGTGCCAGCAGCCTGGGACAGTCCCTCGCCGGAAACACCATATATTTT.

V usage is TRBV7-9 and J usage is TRBJ1-1; D ambiguous. This CDR3 comprises 12 residues. Germline CDR1 and CDR2: SEHNR and FQNEAQ (reference sequence). V gave up 5 bases and J gave up 0 bases, with 4 bases separating them. The CDR3 spells CASSVLNTEAFF. CDR3 bases: TGTGCCAGCAGCGTATTGAACACTGAAGCTTTCTTT.

This CDR3 reads CSARAPRFWVEGTSGSFFQETQYF. In nucleotides, the CDR3 is TGCAGTGCTAGGGCCCCCCGTTTTTGGGTCGAAGGGACTAGCGGGAGTTTTTTCCAAGAGACCCAGTACTTC. The rearrangement links TRBV20-1 to TRBJ2-5, with 14 bases aligning to TRBD2. The CDR3 is made up of 24 amino acids. Per the germline V gene, CDR1 is DFQATT and CDR2 is SNEGSKA (reference sequence). Trimming took 3 bases from V and 1 from J; bases not matched to a gene: 28.

The V call is TRBV27, the J call TRBJ1-6, with TRBD1 matching over 8 bases. This CDR3 comprises 15 residues. J gave up 6 bases and V 6 bases, and 7 bases lay outside the gene matches. Germline V gene sequence: CDR1 MNHEY, CDR2 SMNVEV (reference sequence). CDR3 in amino acids: CASSRDRLFNSPLHF. The CDR3 coding sequence is TGTGCCAGCAGCCGGGACAGGCTTTTTAATTCACCCCTCCACTTT.

The chain recombines TRBV2 with TRBJ1-2, with D unresolved. The CDR3 runs to 15 residues. V lost 7 bases, J lost 2 bases, and 17 bases lay in between. Per the germline V gene, CDR1 is SNHLY and CDR2 is FYNNEI. The CDR3 protein is CASIRFGRENYGYTF. The CDR3 DNA reads TGTGCCAGCATTCGTTTCGGGCGGGAAAACTATGGCTACACCTTC.

The gene calls are TRBV28 and TRBJ1-6; D is unclear. V was pared by 4 bases and J by 4 bases, with 14 bases between. The CDR3 is 16 amino acids. CDR1 and CDR2 from the germline V gene are MDHEN and SYDVKM. CDR3 DNA: TGTGCCAGCAGTTCCCCGGGCGGAAGATATAATTCACCCCTCCACTTT. It codes for CASSSPGGRYNSPLHF.